The rows below give T cell receptor beta chains drawn from one sample of a study of cytotoxic CD8 clonotypes in ibrutinib-treated CLL. The repertoire was sequenced with immunoSEQ multiplex PCR; TCRdb's copy has only in-frame clones and lacks some. The table shows nearly 300,000 clones, with roughly three quarters occurring only once. The source was PBMCs, collected at disease progression, from a patient treated with ibrutinib. These receptors were taken from a human donor with chronic lymphocytic leukemia. Both conserved end residues are part of each CDR3. The D gene is left open where the match is weak. Rows give clone size only sometimes, using once, few, many, or a class for an expanded clone.

v_call	clone_size	d_call	j_call	cdr3_aa	cdr3_nt
TRBV28	NA	NA	TRBJ2-1	CASSAPGDNEQFF	TGTGCCAGCAGTGCTCCCGGGGACAATGAGCAGTTCTTC
TRBV5-1	NA	NA	TRBJ1-1	CASSLIGPGQNTEAFF	TGCGCCAGCAGCTTGATCGGACCGGGACAGAACACTGAAGCTTTCTTT
TRBV7-2	NA	NA	TRBJ2-7	CASSFYSGFVPYEQYF	TGTGCCAGCAGCTTCTACAGCGGGTTCGTTCCCTACGAGCAGTACTTC
TRBV18	NA	TRBD2	TRBJ2-7	CASSPQAGGPSYEQYF	TGTGCCAGCTCACCCCAAGCGGGAGGCCCCTCCTACGAGCAGTACTTC
TRBV19	NA	TRBD2	TRBJ2-1	CASSRTSGSAYNEQFF	TGTGCCAGTAGTAGAACTAGCGGGAGCGCCTACAATGAGCAGTTCTTC
TRBV18	NA	NA	TRBJ2-4	CASSHLGAIAKNIQYF	TGTGCCAGCTCACATCTAGGGGCTATCGCCAAAAACATTCAGTACTTC
TRBV5-1	NA	TRBD1	TRBJ1-2	CASSFGNGTGVNGYTF	TGCGCCAGCAGCTTTGGAAATGGGACAGGGGTTAATGGCTACACCTTC
TRBV4-2	NA	NA	TRBJ2-7	CASSQDRLEGDEQYF	TGTGCCAGCAGCCAAGATCGCCTAGAGGGGGACGAGCAGTACTTC
TRBV7-9	NA	TRBD1	TRBJ2-3	CASSPLPGDRGFTDTQYF	TGTGCCAGCAGCCCCCTTCCCGGGGACAGGGGCTTCACAGATACGCAGTATTTT
TRBV5-1	once	NA	TRBJ1-1	CASSEGFFVTEAFF	TGCGCCAGCAGCGAGGGTTTTTTCGTGACTGAAGCTTTCTTT
TRBV6-1	NA	TRBD2	TRBJ2-7	CASRGAGSSYEQYF	TGTGCCAGCAGGGGAGCGGGGAGCTCCTACGAGCAGTACTTC
TRBV29-1	few	NA	TRBJ2-6	CSVGYREGATGANVLTF	TGCAGCGTTGGTTACAGGGAGGGAGCTACTGGGGCCAACGTCCTGACTTTC
TRBV7-3	few	NA	TRBJ2-1	CASSTGLLGGEQFF	TGTGCCAGCAGCACCGGGCTGTTAGGGGGTGAGCAGTTCTTC
TRBV10-1	NA	NA	TRBJ2-1	CASSDRTTYNEQFF	TGCGCCAGCAGTGATCGTACAACCTACAATGAGCAGTTCTTC
TRBV4-1	NA	TRBD2	TRBJ2-3	CASSQLAGGPGDTQYF	TGCGCCAGCAGCCAACTAGCGGGGGGGCCGGGAGATACGCAGTATTTT
TRBV6-5	NA	NA	TRBJ1-2	CASRPRGQGYGYTF	TGTGCCAGCAGGCCCCGAGGGCAGGGGTATGGCTACACCTTC
TRBV7-8	NA	TRBD1	TRBJ2-5	CASSLPTGRQETQYF	TGTGCCAGCAGCTTACCGACAGGGCGCCAAGAGACCCAGTACTTC
TRBV6-5	NA	NA	TRBJ1-1	CASSSTVGRDGAFF	TGTGCCAGCAGTTCCACGGTTGGCAGGGACGGAGCTTTCTTT
TRBV6-9	NA	TRBD2	TRBJ2-7	CASPRRDRGLAGTDYEQYF	TGTGCCAGTCCTCGGCGGGACAGGGGACTAGCGGGCACAGACTACGAGCAGTACTTC
TRBV5-4	NA	TRBD2	TRBJ2-2	CASSWPRTSGTGELFF	TGTGCCAGCAGTTGGCCTCGGACTAGCGGGACCGGGGAGCTGTTTTTT
TRBV2	NA	TRBD2	TRBJ2-5	CASSVPPRTSGIQETQYF	TGTGCCAGCAGTGTACCCCCAAGGACTAGCGGGATCCAAGAGACCCAGTACTTC
TRBV7-6	NA	NA	TRBJ2-7	CASSPSGLADYEQYF	TGTGCCAGCAGCCCCTCGGGACTCGCTGACTACGAGCAGTACTTC
TRBV6-5	NA	TRBD1	TRBJ2-7	CASSATGGYYEQYF	TGTGCCAGCAGCGCGACAGGGGGTTATTACGAGCAGTACTTC
TRBV5-1	few	NA	TRBJ2-7	CASSPNSGGLFYEQYF	TGCGCCAGCAGCCCCAACTCGGGGGGCCTTTTCTACGAGCAGTACTTC
TRBV19	once	NA	TRBJ1-2	CASTDTQGRGYTF	TGTGCCAGTACCGATACCCAGGGACGGGGCTACACCTTC
TRBV28	NA	NA	TRBJ2-7	CASSVDRQSYEQYF	TGTGCCAGCAGTGTTGACCGACAGAGCTACGAGCAGTACTTC
TRBV9	NA	TRBD1	TRBJ2-1	CASSVGTGVYNEQFF	TGTGCCAGCAGCGTCGGGACAGGGGTCTACAATGAGCAGTTCTTC
TRBV29-1	NA	NA	TRBJ2-3	CSVVSLAPDTQYF	TGCAGCGTTGTGAGTCTAGCTCCAGATACGCAGTATTTT
TRBV2	NA	TRBD2	TRBJ2-1	CASRRLAGGLYNEQFF	TGTGCCAGCAGACGACTAGCGGGAGGACTCTACAATGAGCAGTTCTTC
TRBV7-3	NA	NA	TRBJ2-1	CASSEEIGRDYNEQFF	TGTGCCAGCAGCGAAGAGATCGGGCGGGATTACAATGAGCAGTTCTTC
TRBV10-3	NA	NA	TRBJ1-2	CAISESRAYGYTF	TGTGCCATCAGTGAGTCCAGGGCCTATGGCTACACCTTC
TRBV10-1	NA	NA	TRBJ2-7	CASSEAYEQYF	TGCGCCAGCAGTGAAGCCTACGAGCAGTACTTC
TRBV27	NA	NA	TRBJ2-7	CASSLSGNYEQYF	TGTGCCAGCAGTTTATCCGGAAACTACGAGCAGTACTTC
TRBV4-2	NA	NA	TRBJ2-7	CASSLHAERSYEQYF	TGTGCCAGCAGCCTCCACGCAGAGCGCTCCTACGAGCAGTACTTC
TRBV27	NA	NA	TRBJ2-5	CASSFAGLGETQYF	TGTGCCAGCAGTTTTGCGGGGCTCGGGGAGACCCAGTACTTC
TRBV4-1	few	NA	TRBJ1-6	CASSYGSTAYNSPLHF	TGCGCCAGCAGCTACGGAAGCACTGCCTATAATTCACCCCTCCACTTT
TRBV11-3	NA	NA	TRBJ2-3	CASSRGPNTDTQYF	TGTGCCAGCAGCCGTGGTCCTAACACAGATACGCAGTATTTT
TRBV5-1	NA	NA	TRBJ1-6	CASSLGHWGANSPLHF	TGCGCCAGCAGCTTGGGCCATTGGGGAGCTAATTCACCCCTCCACTTT
TRBV25-1	NA	TRBD1	TRBJ2-7	CASSDPDRVPYYEQYF	TGTGCCAGCAGTGATCCGGACAGGGTGCCCTACTACGAGCAGTACTTC
TRBV28	NA	NA	TRBJ1-2	CASRLGGVYGYTF	TGTGCCAGCAGACTAGGGGGGGTCTATGGCTACACCTTC
TRBV11-1	NA	NA	TRBJ2-7	CASSLATAPLYEQYF	TGTGCCAGCAGCTTAGCCACGGCCCCTCTCTACGAGCAGTACTTC
TRBV2	few	NA	TRBJ2-7	CASIRQPYGEQYF	TGTGCCAGCATCAGGCAGCCTTATGGAGAGCAGTACTTC
TRBV7-9	NA	TRBD2	TRBJ2-1	CASSLPSRLAGVVNEQFF	TGTGCCAGCAGCTTGCCTTCCCGGCTAGCGGGAGTTGTCAATGAGCAGTTCTTC
TRBV29-1	NA	NA	TRBJ1-2	CSVGAGSWVDTF	NA
TRBV5-4	NA	NA	TRBJ1-4	CASSAAGLNEKLFF	TGTGCCAGCTCGGCGGCGGGCCTTAATGAAAAACTGTTTTTT
TRBV28	NA	NA	TRBJ2-5	CASSLLGGQETQYF	TGTGCCAGCAGTTTACTTGGGGGACAAGAGACCCAGTACTTC
TRBV9	NA	TRBD2	TRBJ2-1	CASSAGTSGGYEQFF	TGTGCCAGCAGCGCCGGGACTAGCGGGGGCTATGAGCAGTTCTTC
TRBV9	NA	NA	TRBJ1-3	CASGGAEGNTIYF	TGTGCCAGCGGAGGGGCTGAAGGAAACACCATATATTTT
TRBV7-3	NA	NA	TRBJ2-7	CASSPRAGPYEQYF	TGTGCCAGCAGCCCAAGAGCAGGACCCTACGAGCAGTACTTC
TRBV29-1	NA	NA	TRBJ2-3	CSVVSAQEDTQYF	TGCAGCGTTGTTTCCGCGCAGGAAGATACGCAGTATTTT
TRBV5-4	NA	TRBD1	TRBJ1-6	CASSLARDRYSPLHF	TGTGCCAGCAGCTTGGCCCGGGACAGATATTCACCCCTCCACTTT
TRBV29-1	NA	TRBD1	TRBJ2-7	CSVGQGHEQYF	TGCAGCGTGGGACAGGGCCACGAGCAGTACTTC
TRBV29-1	NA	NA	TRBJ1-2	CSVLEANYGYTF	TGCAGTGTTTTGGAGGCTAACTATGGCTACACCTTC